Each of the 21 T cell receptor beta chains below was sequenced from the same sample in a study of blood T cell repertoires in COVID-19. Libraries were prepared by immunoSEQ multiplex PCR; TCRdb keeps only in-frame clonotypes and omits some of them. The sample lists under 300,000 clones, roughly 85% seen once, with under 3.5% in the top ten. Sample: peripheral blood. Receptors originate from a woman younger than 45 with active or convalescent COVID-19.

The CDR3 sequence: CASSLVGGGSYGYTF. In DNA, the CDR3 is TGTGCCAGCAGCTTGGTTGGAGGGGGCAGCTATGGCTACACCTTC. This sequence joins TRBV5-8 and TRBJ1-2, with 7 nucleotides matching TRBD1. CDR1 SGHTS and CDR2 YDEGEE come from the germline V gene. V dropped 0 bases and J dropped 4; count of bases not matched to a gene: 6. CDR3 length equals 15 residues.

The CDR3 DNA reads as TGTGCCAGCAGCCCCCCACAGGGGAACTCTGGAAACACCATATATTTT. Translated, it gives CASSPPQGNSGNTIYF. The rearrangement joins TRBV5-6 to TRBJ1-3; 7 nucleotides align to TRBD1. Germline CDR1 reads SGHDT; CDR2 reads YYEEEE. V shed 4 bases and J 0 bases; nucleotides not matched to a gene: 7. The CDR3 sequence is 16 residues long.

The chain has TRBV9 and TRBJ2-1, with D perhaps TRBD1 (5 bases). This CDR3 is 18 amino acids long. Per the germline V gene, CDR1 is SGDLS and CDR2 is YYNGEE. The V end was cut by 5 bases, the J end by 0 bases, with 21 bases between. The CDR3 is CASRATPTAPSSYNEQFF. CDR3 nucleotide sequence: TGTGCCAGCAGGGCTACTCCGACAGCCCCCAGCTCCTACAATGAGCAGTTCTTC.

The J gene is TRBJ1-5, the V gene TRBV10-2; TRBD1 is a possible D gene (5 bases). The CDR3 length is 16 residues. CDR1 WSHSY and CDR2 SAAADI come from the germline V gene. V was trimmed by 2 bases and J by 2 bases, leaving 13 bases between them. The CDR3 sequence: CASSEQQAVGNQPQHF. CDR3 DNA: TGCGCCAGCAGTGAGCAACAGGCTGTGGGCAATCAGCCCCAGCATTTT.

With regard to this clone: The sample has other DNA sequences that encode this CDR3 too. The V and J genes are TRBV30 and TRBJ1-5, with 9 bases identical to TRBD1. Germline CDR1 is GTSNPN and CDR2 is SVGIG (reference sequence). This CDR3 is built from 13 residues. V dropped 5 bases and J dropped 2; count of bases not matched to a gene: 1. This chain's CDR3 is CAWGDRGNQPQHF. The CDR3 region has the DNA TGTGCCTGGGGGGACAGGGGCAATCAGCCCCAGCATTTT.

V is TRBV9 and J is TRBJ1-5; 11 bases align to TRBD1. J was trimmed by 6 bases and V by 3 bases; bases with no gene match: 5. The germline V gene encodes CDR1 SGDLS and CDR2 YYNGEE. This CDR3 contains 15 residues. This CDR3 is CASSAGQGAVQPQHF. The CDR3 DNA sequence: TGTGCCAGCAGCGCCGGACAGGGGGCGGTTCAGCCCCAGCATTTT. The full variable domain, its missing parts supplied by reference TRBV9 and TRBJ1-5, is DSGVTQTPKHLITATGQRVTLRCSPRSGDLSVYWYQQSLDQGLQFLIQYYNGEERAKGNILERFSAQQFPDLHSELNLSSLELGDSALYFCASSAGQGAVQPQHFGDGTRLSIL.

The rearrangement links TRBV11-3 to TRBJ1-6, with 7 bases lining up with TRBD1. Germline CDR1 and CDR2: SGHNT and YENEEA. Trimming cost V 5 bases and J 7 bases; bases outside gene matches: 5. The CDR3 length is 14 residues. The CDR3 is CASSRGTVNSPLHF. The CDR3 DNA sequence: TGTGCCAGCAGCCGGGGGACAGTCAATTCACCCCTCCACTTT.

The chain has TRBV7-9 and TRBJ2-3, with D possibly TRBD2 on 6 matching bases. Germline CDR1 reads SEHNR; CDR2 reads FQNEAQ (reference sequence). There are 14 residues in the CDR3. V was clipped by 5 bases and J by 3 bases, with 12 bases between them. CDR3 DNA: TGTGCCAGCAGCCGGAGGGGAAGTACAGATACGCAGTATTTT. Protein: CASSRRGSTDTQYF.

J is TRBJ2-3 and V is TRBV6-2 or TRBV6-3; 11 positions agree with TRBD1. The CDR3 contains 17 residues. Germline CDR1 is MNHEY and CDR2 is SVGEGT. With 2 bases clipped from V and 6 bases from J, the junction kept 10 bases outside the gene matches. CDR3 residues: CASSYRGQGASMDTQYF. Here the CDR3 DNA reads TGTGCCAGCAGTTACCGTGGACAGGGGGCCTCGATGGATACGCAGTATTTT.

The rearrangement links TRBV2 to TRBJ2-7, with D maybe TRBD1 (5 bases). Germline V gives CDR1 SNHLY, CDR2 FYNNEI. This CDR3 comprises 14 residues. The germline V and J ends were trimmed by 2 bases and 3 bases, with 11 bases remaining between them. CDR3: CASSERQQIYEQYF. The CDR3 nucleotides read TGTGCCAGCAGTGAAAGACAGCAAATCTACGAGCAGTACTTC.

The chain joins TRBV28 to TRBJ1-4, with 7 positions matching TRBD1. The CDR3 runs 15 residues. J gave up 6 bases and V 5 bases, and 9 bases lay outside the gene matches. The germline V gene has CDR1 MDHEN and CDR2 SYDVKM. The CDR3 loop reads CASSPQQGLDEKLFF. The CDR3 nucleotides read TGTGCCAGCAGTCCCCAACAGGGGCTGGATGAAAAACTGTTTTTT.

This rearrangement joins TRBV10-1 to TRBJ2-1; 9 nucleotides match TRBD1. In germline, CDR1 is WNHNN, CDR2 SYGVQD (reference sequence). This CDR3 has 15 amino acids. The V and J ends lost 5 bases and 8 bases, in that order; junction bases with no gene match: 10. The CDR3 region is CASSTGTGYRDEQFF. The CDR3 DNA reads as TGCGCCAGCAGTACCGGGACAGGGTATCGGGATGAGCAGTTCTTC.

V and J are TRBV5-1 and TRBJ2-1; TRBD2 aligns across 15 bases. This CDR3 region has 17 residues. The junction had 5 bases not matched to a gene; V was cut back by 2 bases and J by 5 bases. Germline V gives CDR1 SGHRS, CDR2 YFSETQ. In DNA form, the CDR3 reads TGCGCCAGCAGCTTAGGACTAGCGGGGGGGACTAACAATGAGCAGTTCTTC. It specifies CASSLGLAGGTNNEQFF.

The chain has TRBV20-1 and TRBJ2-3; D is possibly TRBD2 (6 bases). The V and J ends lost 3 bases and 2 bases respectively, with 18 bases between them. Germline V CDR1 and CDR2: DFQATT, SNEGSKA (reference sequence). This CDR3 region has 16 residues. The CDR3: CSASPWEASFTDTQYF. The CDR3 DNA is TGCAGTGCTAGTCCCTGGGAGGCCAGTTTCACAGATACGCAGTATTTT.

V usage is TRBV6-5 and J usage is TRBJ1-1; possible D gene TRBD1, 5 bases. The germline V and J ends were trimmed by 6 bases and 2 bases, with 13 bases remaining between them. The V gene's germline CDR1 is MNHEY and CDR2 SVGAGI. The CDR3 covers 14 residues. The CDR3: CASRLAGPNTEAFF. The CDR3 nucleotides read TGTGCCAGCAGACTGGCAGGGCCTAACACTGAAGCTTTCTTT.

The V call is TRBV15, the J call TRBJ1-2; 7 nucleotides line up with TRBD1. The CDR3 loop spans 14 amino acids. V was pared by 4 bases and J by 12 bases, with 14 bases of the junction left unmatched. The germline V gene encodes CDR1 LNHNV and CDR2 YYDKDF (reference sequence). CDR3 protein: CATSTLPTGMGNTF. For the CDR3, the DNA is TGTGCCACCAGCACACTTCCGACAGGGATGGGTAACACCTTC.

The chain employs TRBV7-2 and TRBJ2-3; 12 bases fit TRBD2. Looked up from germline, CDR1 is SGHTA and CDR2 is FQGNSA. The CDR3 loop spans 17 amino acids. The junction had 7 bases not matched to a gene; V was cut back by 6 bases and J by 0 bases. The CDR3 loop reads CASRRGLAGSSTDTQYF. In DNA, the CDR3 is TGTGCCAGCAGGAGGGGACTAGCGGGCTCTAGCACAGATACGCAGTATTTT.

J is TRBJ2-1 and V is TRBV30; TRBD1 is a possible D gene (6 bases). V lost 2 bases, J lost 2 bases, and 10 bases lay in between. Germline V gene sequence: CDR1 GTSNPN, CDR2 SVGIG (reference sequence). The CDR3 is 14 residues long. The CDR3 loop reads CAWSMAGAYNEQFF. CDR3 nucleotide sequence: TGTGCCTGGAGTATGGCAGGGGCCTACAATGAGCAGTTCTTC. Filled out from reference TRBV30 and TRBJ2-1, the complete variable domain reads SQTIHQWPATLVQPVGSPLSLECTVEGTSNPNLYWYRQAAGRGLQLLFYSVGIGQISSEVPQNLSASRPQDRQFILSSKKLLLSDSGFYLCAWSMAGAYNEQFFGPGTRLTVL.

The genes are TRBV9 and TRBJ2-1; 12 bases match TRBD2. V lost 3 bases, J lost 10 bases, and 11 bases stayed unmatched. CDR1 SGDLS and CDR2 YYNGEE come from the germline V gene. The CDR3 length is 16 residues. The CDR3 sequence: CASSATSGGPSTEQFF. For the CDR3, the DNA is TGTGCCAGCAGCGCCACTAGCGGGGGGCCGAGTACGGAGCAGTTCTTC.

This chain uses TRBV6-6 with TRBJ1-2, with D uncertain. Germline CDR1 MNHNY, CDR2 SVGAGI (reference sequence). The V end lost 6 bases, the J end lost 4 bases, and 15 bases lay between the germline ends. The CDR3 is made up of 14 amino acids. The CDR3 is CASSPQGGRYGYTF. CDR3 nucleotide sequence: TGTGCCAGCAGCCCCCAAGGAGGACGCTATGGCTACACCTTC.

The gene calls are TRBV24-1 and TRBJ1-2, with D possibly TRBD1 on 5 matching bases. The V gene lost 1 base and the J gene lost 8 bases, with 13 bases spanning the gap. Germline CDR1 reads KGHDR; CDR2 reads SFDVKD. The CDR3 covers 14 residues. The CDR3 nucleotides read TGTGCCACCAGTGATTTCCGGACACATCGCGGCTACACCTTC. It yields the protein CATSDFRTHRGYTF.